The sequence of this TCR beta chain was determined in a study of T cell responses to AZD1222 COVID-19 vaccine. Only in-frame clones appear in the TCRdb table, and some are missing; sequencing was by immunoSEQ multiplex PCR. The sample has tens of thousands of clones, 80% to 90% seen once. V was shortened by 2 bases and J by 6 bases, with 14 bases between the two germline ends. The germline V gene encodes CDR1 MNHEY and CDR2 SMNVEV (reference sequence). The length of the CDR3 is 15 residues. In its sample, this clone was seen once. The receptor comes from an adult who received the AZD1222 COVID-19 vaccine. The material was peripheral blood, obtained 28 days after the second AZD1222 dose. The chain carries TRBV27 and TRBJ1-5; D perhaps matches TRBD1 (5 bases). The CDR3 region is CASSLGAGSGQPQHF. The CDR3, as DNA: TGTGCCAGCAGTTTAGGGGCAGGGTCGGGTCAGCCCCAGCATTTT.